These T cell receptor beta chains were read from a single sample in a study of T-cell reconstitution after alpha-beta-depleted transplantation in children. Via MiXCR, TCRdb re-called the PCR reads, giving one row per CDR3 protein. The repertoire holds some 300,000 distinct CDR3 sequences, with 9% to 12% as singletons. The sequences come from PBMCs from the stem cell graft donor, collected from the stem cell graft. The receptors originated from a human donor who donated a stem cell graft to a child with acute lymphoblastic leukemia. Each CDR3 is given with its conserved first and last residue. Fields, in order: CDR3 protein, J gene, V gene.

CDR3: CATTAGTSGSFQETQYF
J: TRBJ2-5
V: TRBV10-3

CDR3: CASSQEAGSNQPQHF
J: TRBJ1-5
V: TRBV4-2

CDR3: CASSLLAADGGELFF
J: TRBJ2-2
V: TRBV7-2

CDR3: CASSAPGNEQYF
J: TRBJ2-7
V: TRBV12-3/TRBV12-4

CDR3: CASRVQGYNEQFF
J: TRBJ2-1
V: TRBV12-3/TRBV12-4

CDR3: CSARGPASGRNEQYF
J: TRBJ2-7
V: TRBV20-1

CDR3: CASRPGRRNPNTGELFF
J: TRBJ2-2
V: TRBV12-3/TRBV12-4

CDR3: CASSLVTGGDGYTF
J: TRBJ1-2
V: TRBV4-1

CDR3: CASSEIRASGNNEQFF
J: TRBJ2-1
V: TRBV6-1

CDR3: CASSQDRGPTGELFF
J: TRBJ2-2
V: TRBV7-9

CDR3: CASSLRAQGTSGRRYNEQFF
J: TRBJ2-1
V: TRBV11-2

CDR3: CASSPTDRSNQPQHF
J: TRBJ1-5
V: TRBV12-3/TRBV12-4

CDR3: CASSQGRGQGAISGNTIYF
J: TRBJ1-3
V: TRBV4-2

CDR3: CASSLIGSGATYNEQFF
J: TRBJ2-1
V: TRBV7-2

CDR3: CASSLWSRASGREGDTQYF
J: TRBJ2-3
V: TRBV28

CDR3: CSARRAGRETQYF
J: TRBJ2-5
V: TRBV20-1

CDR3: CASRATASTDTQYF
J: TRBJ2-3
V: TRBV27

CDR3: CAREGRMNTEAFF
J: TRBJ1-1
V: TRBV6-2/TRBV6-3

CDR3: CASSVDSAYEQYF
J: TRBJ2-7
V: TRBV5-1

CDR3: CASSYGRSKNIQYF
J: TRBJ2-4
V: TRBV19

CDR3: CASSPVFNYGYTF
J: TRBJ1-2
V: TRBV14

CDR3: CASSFLGTYNEQFF
J: TRBJ2-1
V: TRBV7-2

CDR3: CASSFHPGASYNEQFF
J: TRBJ2-1
V: TRBV12-3/TRBV12-4

CDR3: CASSASGRVHNEQFF
J: TRBJ2-1
V: TRBV7-9

CDR3: CASSAGPRSSYEQYF
J: TRBJ2-7
V: TRBV7-2

CDR3: CAISESGEKYF
J: TRBJ2-7
V: TRBV10-3

CDR3: CASSLGGYYEQYF
J: TRBJ2-7
V: TRBV7-9

CDR3: CSVDVTYNEQFF
J: TRBJ2-1
V: TRBV29-1

CDR3: CASSSDSPRSLYEQYF
J: TRBJ2-7
V: TRBV12-3/TRBV12-4

CDR3: CSAALAGAPTDTQYF
J: TRBJ2-3
V: TRBV20-1

CDR3: CASSPRQVEKLFF
J: TRBJ1-4
V: TRBV28

CDR3: CASSVGTAYNEQFF
J: TRBJ2-1
V: TRBV9

CDR3: CSAEGVPGLAAYNEQFF
J: TRBJ2-1
V: TRBV29-1

CDR3: CAISEEQLAYNEQFF
J: TRBJ2-1
V: TRBV10-3

CDR3: CASSQDPDREEAFF
J: TRBJ1-1
V: TRBV4-3

CDR3: CSARDLTRGFNEQFF
J: TRBJ2-1
V: TRBV20-1

CDR3: CASSPYSGDNEQFF
J: TRBJ2-1
V: TRBV12-3/TRBV12-4

CDR3: CASSSTGTSGTVGGDTQYF
J: TRBJ2-3
V: TRBV28

CDR3: CSATRTLRETQYF
J: TRBJ2-5
V: TRBV20-1

CDR3: CASSPPRDNEQFF
J: TRBJ2-1
V: TRBV7-3

CDR3: CASTTDNTDTQYF
J: TRBJ2-3
V: TRBV12-3/TRBV12-4

CDR3: CSATGTGLFF
J: TRBJ2-1
V: TRBV20-1

CDR3: CASSKTDGQETQYF
J: TRBJ2-5
V: TRBV5-1

CDR3: CASSTRDRYEQYF
J: TRBJ2-7
V: TRBV19

CDR3: CASSSTRGHNEQFF
J: TRBJ2-1
V: TRBV11-2

CDR3: CASSSAERWDTLYEQYF
J: TRBJ2-7
V: TRBV7-9

CDR3: CASSLRIVRDTETQYF
J: TRBJ2-5
V: TRBV5-1

CDR3: CASSRSPGTGDVGELFF
J: TRBJ2-2
V: TRBV28